The table lists the clone carrying this T cell receptor (beta chain) with a count of one. The data are from a study of T cell changes during pregnancy in multiple sclerosis. Sequenced by immunoSEQ multiplex PCR; TCRdb stores in-frame clones only, minus some. The top ten hold 0.38% of the sample, which has 56,000 or so clones, roughly nine tenths seen once. The origin of this receptor is a female donor with multiple sclerosis, enrolled in a pregnancy study. The source material was CD4+ T cells from peripheral blood mononuclear cells, sampled in the third trimester of pregnancy.

For the CDR3, the DNA is TGTGCCAGCAGCACCGGGACAGGGAAATTGGCCAAAAACATTCAGTACTTC. Protein sequence: CASSTGTGKLAKNIQYF. J is TRBJ2-4 and V is TRBV5-5; TRBD1 matches 9 bases. CDR1 is SGHKS and CDR2 is YYEKEE in the germline V gene (reference sequence). This CDR3 is built from 17 residues. The J segment lost 1 base and the V segment lost 4 bases, leaving 9 bases of the junction unmatched.